Shown below are 16 T cell receptor beta chains from a single sample sequenced in a study of T cells after yellow fever vaccination. TCRdb independently ran MiXCR on the 5' RACE reads; one entry per CDR3 protein. The sample has hundreds of thousands of distinct CDR3 sequences; about 14% are singletons. This specimen consisted of PBMCs, obtained on the day of the yellow fever booster vaccination. The receptors come from a man aged 25-45 years who received the YFV17D yellow fever vaccine.

This clonotype was seen a single time. The genes are TRBV20-1 and TRBJ2-5; TRBD2 agrees at 7 bases. Germline trimming cut 2 bases from V and 5 bases from J; bases unmatched to any gene: 8. The germline V gene has CDR1 DFQATT and CDR2 SNEGSKA (reference sequence). The CDR3 covers 14 residues. This CDR3 is CSARWGGGSETQYF. In nucleotides, the CDR3 is TGCAGTGCTAGATGGGGAGGCGGGAGTGAGACCCAGTACTTC.

This sequence joins TRBV12-3 or TRBV12-4 and TRBJ1-4, with D uncertain. V lost 4 bases, J lost 8 bases, and 8 bases lay in between. This CDR3 spans 12 amino acids. The CDR3: CASSWDNEKLFF. The CDR3 DNA reads as TGTGCCAGCAGTTGGGATAACGAAAAACTGTTTTTT.

The J gene is TRBJ2-4, the V gene TRBV27; D is perhaps TRBD1 or TRBD2 (5 bases each). V shed 1 base and J shed 9 bases, with 10 bases lying between them. The germline gives CDR1 MNHEY, CDR2 SMNVEV (reference sequence). The CDR3 has 13 residues. CDR3 coding DNA: TGTGCCAGCAGTTTATTAGGGGAGTCCATTCAGTACTTC. It is translated as CASSLLGESIQYF.

V and J are TRBV13 and TRBJ2-1; 15 bases agree with TRBD2. This CDR3 spans 16 amino acids. Germline CDR1 PRHDT, CDR2 FYEKMQ (reference sequence). Trimming at V came to 4 bases and at J to 2 bases, leaving 0 bases not matched to a gene. CDR3 region: CASSWTSGRAYNEQFF. Written as DNA, the CDR3 is TGTGCCAGCAGCTGGACTAGCGGGAGGGCCTACAATGAGCAGTTCTTC.

The chain joins TRBV20-1 to TRBJ2-3; 9 bases align to TRBD1. From germline, CDR1 is DFQATT and CDR2 SNEGSKA (reference sequence). The CDR3 is made up of 19 amino acids. V lost 3 bases to trimming and J lost 3 bases; unmatched junction nucleotides: 19. The CDR3 DNA follows: TGCAGTGCTAGGGGGACCGGGACAGGGATTAGGTTTGGGACAGATACGCAGTATTTT. Protein product: CSARGTGTGIRFGTDTQYF.

This clonotype was found many times. The chain links TRBV28 to TRBJ2-7, with a weak D call TRBD2 (5 bases). Germline CDR1 MDHEN, CDR2 SYDVKM. The CDR3 totals 12 residues. The V end was cut by 5 bases, the J end by 0 bases, with 5 bases between. CDR3 DNA: TGTGCCAGCAGTCGGGGCTCCTACGAGCAGTACTTC. Translation: CASSRGSYEQYF.

This clonotype was counted only a few times. The gene calls are TRBV7-9 and TRBJ2-1, with TRBD2 identical over 12 bases. Trimming removed 8 bases from V and 4 bases from J; junction bases left unmatched: 3. The CDR3 runs 14 residues. Germline V gene sequence: CDR1 SEHNR, CDR2 FQNEAQ (reference sequence). DNA for the CDR3: TGTGCCAGCCTTCTAGCGGGAGGGTACAATGAGCAGTTCTTC. Protein sequence: CASLLAGGYNEQFF.

The sample holds a few counts of this clonotype. This chain uses TRBV14 with TRBJ1-2; the D gene is possibly TRBD1 (5 bases). V was cut by 6 bases and J by 3 bases, with 17 bases left in between. The germline V gene encodes CDR1 SGHDN and CDR2 FVKESK. The CDR3 contains 15 residues. In DNA form, the CDR3 reads TGTGCCAGCAGTGAAGGGGTCGTGCCTTACTATGGCTACACCTTC. The encoded protein is CASSEGVVPYYGYTF.

This clonotype was detected ten times or more. This chain links TRBV3-1 with TRBJ2-7; no clear D. The V end lost 3 bases, the J end lost 4 bases, and 7 bases lay between the germline ends. Germline assignment: CDR1 LGHDT and CDR2 YNNKEL (reference sequence). The CDR3 length is 12 residues. DNA of the CDR3: TGTGCCAGCAGCCAGAGAGGATACGAGCAGTACTTC. The encoded protein is CASSQRGYEQYF.

This clonotype showed up just a few times. The chain couples TRBV9 to TRBJ2-7; tentatively, D is TRBD1 (6 bases). The CDR3 totals 14 residues. V gave up 1 base and J gave up 4 bases, with 12 bases separating them. The germline V gene has CDR1 SGDLS and CDR2 YYNGEE. The CDR3 nucleotides read TGTGCCAGCAGCGTACTGGGGGCAGGTTACGAGCAGTACTTC. Translation: CASSVLGAGYEQYF.

The rearrangement joins TRBV10-3 to TRBJ2-5; a weak D match, TRBD1 (6 bases). Trimming cost V 5 bases and J 2 bases, with 12 bases left between them. The CDR3 runs to 14 residues. Germline lookup yields CDR1 ENHRY and CDR2 SYGVKD. The CDR3 is CAISPGQLQETQYF. The CDR3 DNA sequence: TGTGCCATCAGTCCCGGACAGCTTCAAGAGACCCAGTACTTC.

The V call is TRBV7-2, the J call TRBJ2-1; 7 bases line up with TRBD2. The V gene end was trimmed by 1 base and the J gene end by 4 bases; junction bases not matched to a gene: 7. CDR1 and CDR2 (germline): SGHTA, FQGNSA. The CDR3 spans 16 residues. The CDR3: CASSLGAGVAYNEQFF. CDR3 DNA: TGTGCCAGCAGCTTAGGCGCGGGAGTGGCTTACAATGAGCAGTTCTTC.

This clonotype was counted between two and nine times. The rearrangement links TRBV6-2 or TRBV6-3 to TRBJ1-1; 8 bases match TRBD1. CDR1 is MNHEY, CDR2 SVGEGT, per germline. CDR3 length: 16 amino acids. The V and J ends lost 5 bases and 1 base, in that order; junction bases with no gene match: 9. In nucleotides, the CDR3 is TGTGCCAGCAGTACGGCCGGACAGGGAAAGAACACTGAAGCTTTCTTT. Protein: CASSTAGQGKNTEAFF.

This clonotype was seen more than once but under ten times. CDR3 protein: CASSYPGTSGTYEQYF. The CDR3 DNA reads as TGTGCCAGCAGCTATCCCGGGACTAGCGGGACCTACGAGCAGTACTTC. The chain uses TRBV5-6 and TRBJ2-7; TRBD2 matches at 13 bases. V was pared by 3 bases and J by 2 bases, with 5 bases of the junction left unmatched. Germline values: CDR1 SGHDT, CDR2 YYEEEE. The CDR3 is 16 amino acids.

The chain is built from TRBV10-3 and TRBJ2-6, with D unclear. The V end lost 3 bases, the J end lost 2 bases, and 8 bases lay between the germline ends. The V gene's germline CDR1 is ENHRY and CDR2 SYGVKD. The CDR3 consists of 15 residues. CDR3 nucleotides: TGTGCCATCAGTGACGGCGGAACTGGGGCCAACGTCCTGACTTTC. Its translation is CAISDGGTGANVLTF.

The V call is TRBV5-1, the J call TRBJ2-3; D gene unclear. This CDR3 region has 14 residues. Trimming cost V 0 bases and J 4 bases, with 9 bases left between them. CDR1 is SGHRS, CDR2 YFSETQ, per germline. The CDR3 DNA reads as TGCGCCAGCAGCTTGGACCAGCCGGCAGATACGCAGTATTTT. Translation gives CASSLDQPADTQYF.